The 9 T cell receptor beta chains below all came from one sample that was sequenced in a study of control samples from healthy donors and cancer patients (dated by TCRdb to the early 2020s). The method was the immunoSEQ multiplex PCR assay. What TCRdb holds here is the immuneACCESS table cut down to in-frame rearrangements. Part of the clones is not present; checked against another copy, under half of the missing clones reflect an unresolved V gene, and the others are unexplained. Recorded for this sample are 400,000 to 450,000 clones; 75% to 95% of them occurred a single time. The biggest ten clones account for over 5.5% of the sample. Sequences were obtained from PBMCs. The source is a man aged 40-49 years with head and neck cancer.

The chain recombines TRBV9 with TRBJ2-5; D is possibly TRBD1 (6 bases). V was trimmed by 4 bases and J by 2 bases, leaving 15 bases between them. CDR3 length: 15 residues. CDR1 is SGDLS, CDR2 YYNGEE, per germline. CDR3 protein: CASSPGAGAQETQYF. CDR3 in DNA: TGTGCCAGCAGCCCAGGGGCAGGGGCGCAAGAGACCCAGTACTTC.

This chain uses TRBV5-6 with TRBJ2-2; D remains unclear. The germline V gene encodes CDR1 SGHDT and CDR2 YYEEEE. The CDR3 is 12 residues long. The V gene lost 2 bases and the J gene lost 4 bases, with 3 bases spanning the gap. The CDR3, as DNA: TGTGCCAGCAGCTTCACCACCGGGGAGCTGTTTTTT. Translating it yields CASSFTTGELFF.

The V and J genes are TRBV4-2 and TRBJ2-3; 11 bases agree with TRBD2. The CDR3 covers 17 residues. The V gene end was trimmed by 4 bases and the J gene end by 3 bases; junction bases not matched to a gene: 9. In germline, CDR1 is LGHNA, CDR2 YNFKEQ. Here the CDR3 reads CASSPRGLAEGTDTQYF. The CDR3, as DNA: TGTGCCAGCAGCCCCCGGGGACTAGCGGAGGGGACAGATACGCAGTATTTT.

The DNA of the CDR3 is TGTGCCAGCAGGAAAGGACTAGCGGGGGTTACTAGCACAGATACGCAGTATTTT. Translated, it gives CASRKGLAGVTSTDTQYF. V usage is TRBV5-4 and J usage is TRBJ2-3; the match to TRBD2 covers 13 bases. V dropped 5 bases and J dropped 0; count of bases not matched to a gene: 9. Looked up from germline, CDR1 is SGHNT and CDR2 is YYREEE (reference sequence). The CDR3 runs 18 residues.

The chain joins TRBV6-2 or TRBV6-3 to TRBJ2-1; 11 positions agree with TRBD2. The CDR3 spans 15 residues. The V segment lost 6 bases and the J segment 7 bases; nucleotides outside the gene matches: 8. In germline, CDR1 is MNHEY, CDR2 SVGEGT. CDR3 sequence: CASSLSGGAKNEQFF. CDR3 DNA: TGTGCCAGCAGCCTTAGCGGGGGGGCCAAAAATGAGCAGTTCTTC.

V is TRBV3-1 (or the pseudogene TRBV3-2) and J is TRBJ2-3; 10 nucleotides line up with TRBD2. The CDR3 consists of 15 residues. Looked up from germline, CDR1 is LGHDT and CDR2 is YNNKEL (reference sequence). V lost 7 bases, J lost 2 bases, and 6 bases stayed unmatched. In DNA form, the CDR3 reads TGTGCCAGCACCGCCGGGACTAGCGACACAGATACGCAGTATTTT. Translating it yields CASTAGTSDTDTQYF.

This chain links TRBV18 with TRBJ1-4; 7 nucleotides match TRBD1. The J segment lost 5 bases and the V segment lost 10 bases, leaving 7 bases of the junction unmatched. Germline CDR1 KGHSH, CDR2 LQKENI. CDR3 length equals 13 residues. CDR3 residues: CATLGQQNEKLFF. The CDR3 region has the DNA TGTGCCACCCTGGGACAGCAAAATGAAAAACTGTTTTTT.

The chain employs TRBV2 and TRBJ2-6; no reliable D call. The germline V and J ends were trimmed by 7 bases and 3 bases, with 10 bases remaining between them. The germline gives CDR1 SNHLY, CDR2 FYNNEI. The CDR3 covers 14 residues. The CDR3 DNA follows: TGTGCCAGCATGACACCGTATGGGGCCAACGTCCTGACTTTC. It encodes CASMTPYGANVLTF.

In the case of this clone: The junction differs from germline at one of its ends, possibly a read error. Other DNA variants within this sample encode the same CDR3. V is TRBV7-2 and J is TRBJ2-7; no clear D. CDR1 and CDR2 (germline): SGHTA, FQGNSA. CDR3 length: 12 residues. The CDR3 DNA reads TGTGCCAGCAGTTTAGTGGGCTACGAGCAGTACTTC. It codes for CASSLVGYEQYF. Complete variable domain (other parts from reference TRBV7-2 and TRBJ2-7): GAGVSQSPSNKVTEKGKDVELRCDPISGHTALYWYRQSLGQGLEFLIYFQGNSAPDKSGLPSDRFSAERTGGSVSTLTIQRTQQEDSAVYLCASSLVGYEQYFGPGTRLTVT.